This T cell receptor (beta chain) was sequenced in a study of T cell repertoires in cytomegalovirus infection. Study-level background: In public TCR beta signatures, there were indications of both CMV infection and matching HLA type.

Note on this clonotype: Its antigen is currently unknown.

The study's findings and limits: Ex vivo responses were dominated by HLA-C-restricted CMV-specific TCR beta clonotypes. Cumulative public TCR beta family frequency identified CMV carriers with the relevant HLA.

One entry per CDR3 protein, called by TCRdb with MiXCR from the reads. The profile shows 450,000 to 650,000 distinct CDR3 sequences, less than 30% of them singletons. Germline CDR1 and CDR2: SGHVS and FQNEAQ. Trimming removed 5 bases from V and 4 bases from J; junction bases left unmatched: 12. The CDR3 has 16 amino acids. This TCR derives from a human donor in good health (CMV status not recorded). Some clones in this sample may be carry-over from other donors' samples. Sequenced: PBMCs. This chain joins TRBV7-8 and TRBJ1-2; 8 positions match TRBD1. This chain's CDR3 is CASSPDSGGRGYGYTF. The DNA of the CDR3 is TGTGCCAGCAGCCCCGATTCAGGGGGCAGAGGCTATGGCTACACCTTC.